Following are 30 T cell receptor beta chains from one sample sequenced in a study of blood T cell repertoires in COVID-19. Sequencing used immunoSEQ multiplex PCR; TCRdb keeps in-frame clones, though not all of them. The data show about 320,000 clones, 85% to 95% seen once. Sequencing was carried out using PBMCs or T cells enriched from blood (not recorded which). The origin of the receptors is a woman in her 30s who had been exposed to COVID-19.

This sequence joins TRBV4-3 and TRBJ2-3; D perhaps matches TRBD1 (6 bases). The CDR3 runs 15 residues. Deletions cut 0 bases from V and 6 bases from J, with 13 bases between. CDR1 is LGHNA and CDR2 is YSLEER in the germline V gene. The CDR3 DNA reads as TGCGCCAGCAGCCAAGATTGGCAGGGGACCGATACGCAGTATTTT. It yields the protein CASSQDWQGTDTQYF.

The chain recombines TRBV5-1 with TRBJ2-5, with D tentatively TRBD1 (6 bases). Trimming removed 2 bases from V and 7 bases from J, with 15 bases in between. This CDR3 has 14 residues. CDR1 SGHRS and CDR2 YFSETQ come from the germline V gene. CDR3 region: CASSFGDTARTQYF. The CDR3 coding sequence is TGCGCCAGCAGCTTCGGGGACACCGCAAGGACCCAGTACTTC.

The CDR3 region is CASSSQGKLTEAFF. For the CDR3, the DNA is TGTGCCAGCAGTTCACAGGGGAAGCTGACTGAAGCTTTCTTT. This chain joins TRBV27 and TRBJ1-1; 7 bases line up with TRBD1. The J segment lost 5 bases and the V segment lost 4 bases, leaving 7 bases of the junction unmatched. The CDR3 is 14 residues long. Germline V gives CDR1 MNHEY, CDR2 SMNVEV (reference sequence).

The chain uses TRBV27 and TRBJ1-3; 8 bases fit TRBD1. The CDR3 totals 14 residues. The V and J ends lost 6 bases and 0 bases, in that order; junction bases with no gene match: 1. CDR1 is MNHEY and CDR2 is SMNVEV in the germline V gene (reference sequence). CDR3 protein: CASSGTGSGNTIYF. In DNA, the CDR3 is TGTGCCAGCAGCGGGACAGGCTCTGGAAACACCATATATTTT.

This chain uses TRBV21-1 with TRBJ2-7; the D call of TRBD2 is as the table states it, not checked on the DNA. TRBV21-1 is labeled a pseudogene. The CDR3 has 18 residues. The CDR3 loop reads CASSKGGGSTAATYEQYF. The CDR3 coding sequence is TGTGCCAGCAGCAAAGGGGGGGGGTCCACAGCGGCCACCTACGAGCAGTACTTC.

This chain connects TRBV4-1 to TRBJ1-1; 7 nucleotides agree with TRBD1. V lost 2 bases to trimming and J lost 2 bases; unmatched junction nucleotides: 8. Germline loops: CDR1 MGHRA, CDR2 YSYEKL. The CDR3 contains 16 residues. The CDR3, as DNA: TGCGCCAGCAGCCAAATAAAGGGGGCTAGTAACACTGAAGCTTTCTTT. Its protein product is CASSQIKGASNTEAFF.

V gene TRBV28 combines with J gene TRBJ2-7; D unclear. The CDR3 sequence is 12 residues long. Germline V lookup: CDR1 MDHEN, CDR2 SYDVKM. The ends were cut back, 6 bases at V and 3 bases at J, with 9 bases in the middle. The CDR3 DNA sequence: TGTGCCAGCAGCCTCGGGTTCTACGAGCAGTACTTC. Translation gives CASSLGFYEQYF.

The rearrangement uses TRBV7-8 and TRBJ1-2, with D maybe TRBD1 (6 bases). Germline-derived CDR1 and CDR2 are SGHVS and FQNEAQ. This CDR3 has 16 amino acids. V was cut by 5 bases and J by 3 bases, with 19 bases left in between. The CDR3: CASSTEGRGWDYGYTF. The CDR3 nucleotides are TGTGCCAGCAGCACCGAGGGCAGGGGCTGGGACTATGGCTACACCTTC.

Concerning this clone itself: Other DNA variants within this sample encode the same CDR3. The rearrangement joins TRBV12-3 or TRBV12-4 to TRBJ1-2, with 8 bases that match TRBD1. V gave up 1 base and J gave up 5 bases; unmatched junction bases: 0. The CDR3 spans 13 residues. The CDR3 nucleotides read TGTGCCAGCAGTTTAGGGGACAGGTATGGCTACACCTTC. Its protein is CASSLGDRYGYTF.

The chain uses TRBV3-1 (or the pseudogene TRBV3-2) and TRBJ2-7, with D perhaps matching TRBD1 (6 bases). Germline assignment: CDR1 LGHDT and CDR2 YNNKEL (reference sequence). The CDR3 spans 13 residues. Trimming took off 1 base at V and 4 bases at J, with 8 bases between the two ends. The CDR3 loop reads CASSQAGHYEQYF. CDR3 nucleotides: TGTGCCAGCAGCCAAGCGGGACATTACGAGCAGTACTTC.

In DNA, the CDR3 is TGTGCCAGCAGTTCCCATAACAGTTGGGGCACTTTAGAGCAGTTCTTC. This encodes CASSSHNSWGTLEQFF. The chain couples TRBV6-2 or TRBV6-3 to TRBJ2-1; tentative D call: TRBD1 (5 bases). This CDR3 contains 16 residues. Per the germline V gene, CDR1 is MNHEY and CDR2 is SVGEGT. Trimming shortened V by 4 bases and J by 10 bases, and 23 bases separated the two germline ends.

V is TRBV29-1 and J is TRBJ2-3; D is unresolved. The germline CDR1 and CDR2 sequences are SQVTM and ANQGSEA. The V and J ends lost 1 base and 11 bases respectively, with 13 bases between them. CDR3 length: 12 amino acids. DNA for the CDR3: TGCAGCGTTGAAGGGGTAGCCAACTTGCAGTATTTT. It encodes CSVEGVANLQYF.

This chain uses TRBV7-2 with TRBJ2-7; D is possibly TRBD1 (6 bases). The CDR3 has 15 residues. CDR1 and CDR2 (germline): SGHTA, FQGNSA. V lost 5 bases to trimming and J lost 2 bases, with 16 bases between them. CDR3 bases: TGTGCCAGCAGCACAGGACAGAGCGCCGCCTACGAGCAGTACTTC. It codes for CASSTGQSAAYEQYF.

This clone has only a few counts. The chain links TRBV2 to TRBJ2-2; 7 bases align to TRBD1. The V segment lost 7 bases and the J segment 7 bases; nucleotides outside the gene matches: 15. The CDR3 is made up of 16 amino acids. From germline, CDR1 is SNHLY and CDR2 FYNNEI. The CDR3 sequence: CASKIRGPTYIGELFF. In DNA form, the CDR3 reads TGTGCCAGCAAAATAAGGGGGCCGACCTACATCGGGGAGCTGTTTTTT. The complete variable domain, with remaining parts taken from reference TRBV2 and TRBJ2-2, reads EPEVTQTPSHQVTQMGQEVILRCVPISNHLYFYWYRQILGQKVEFLVSFYNNEISEKSEIFDDQFSVERPDGSNFTLKIRSTKLEDSAMYFCASKIRGPTYIGELFFGEGSRLTVL.

The genes are TRBV9 and TRBJ1-6; D not resolved. Germline CDR1 SGDLS, CDR2 YYNGEE. This CDR3 spans 18 amino acids. Trimming took off 3 bases at V and 5 bases at J, with 21 bases between the two ends. This chain's CDR3 is CASSGGSPARFNNSPLHF. The CDR3 nucleotides read TGTGCCAGCAGCGGAGGCAGCCCAGCCCGCTTCAATAATTCACCCCTCCACTTT.

The rearrangement joins TRBV25-1 to TRBJ1-4; 7 bases are a match to TRBD1. Germline V gene lookup returns CDR1 MGHDK and CDR2 SYGVNS. The CDR3 is 15 residues long. Trimming cost V 0 bases and J 10 bases; bases outside gene matches: 8. CDR3 bases: TGTGCCAGCAGTGAATATGGACAGGAACTTGCAAAACTGTTTTTT. Translation: CASSEYGQELAKLFF.

This chain joins TRBV10-3 and TRBJ2-7; 11 bases are shared with TRBD2. The germline CDR1 and CDR2 sequences are ENHRY and SYGVKD. Trimming took 6 bases from V and 6 from J; bases not matched to a gene: 7. The CDR3 runs to 14 residues. CDR3 loop: CAISIIAGGREQYF. In nucleotides, the CDR3 is TGTGCCATCAGCATCATAGCGGGGGGGCGCGAGCAGTACTTC.

This clone was counted a single time. The V gene is TRBV9, the J gene TRBJ1-1, with 10 bases lining up with TRBD1. The CDR3 is made up of 17 amino acids. Trimming removed 4 bases from V and 0 bases from J; junction bases left unmatched: 9. Germline lookup yields CDR1 SGDLS and CDR2 YYNGEE. CDR3 sequence reads: CASSPRQGADMNTEAFF. DNA of the CDR3: TGTGCCAGCAGCCCCAGACAGGGGGCGGATATGAACACTGAAGCTTTCTTT.

The rearrangement links TRBV15 to TRBJ2-1, with TRBD2 matching 7 bases. With V trimmed by 8 bases and J by 10 bases, 11 bases remained unmatched. This CDR3 has 13 amino acids. CDR1 is LNHNV, CDR2 YYDKDF, per germline (reference sequence). In nucleotides, the CDR3 is TGTGCCACCGGAAGGGACTATACTTACGAGCAGTTCTTC. It encodes CATGRDYTYEQFF.

The chain has TRBV5-1 and TRBJ2-2; D is possibly TRBD2 (6 bases). The CDR3 is 14 amino acids. Trimming left V 4 bases short and J 7 bases short, with 14 bases between. Germline V gene sequence: CDR1 SGHRS, CDR2 YFSETQ. For the CDR3, the DNA is TGCGCCAGCAGCATCACCGGGAGCCGCGGGGAGCTGTTTTTT. Translation gives CASSITGSRGELFF.

This clone was seen just once. The chain has TRBV5-1 and TRBJ1-6; no firm D call. CDR1 and CDR2 from the germline V gene are SGHRS and YFSETQ. With 4 bases removed from V and 5 bases from J, the gap between germline ends came to 16 bases. The CDR3 extends over 16 amino acids. The CDR3 sequence is CASSPPAAGNNSPLHF. The CDR3 DNA reads TGCGCCAGCAGCCCGCCGGCGGCCGGTAATAATTCACCCCTCCACTTT.

The sample holds a few counts of this clone. The chain links TRBV10-3 to TRBJ2-3, with 9 bases lining up with TRBD2. Germline CDR1 reads ENHRY; CDR2 reads SYGVKD. The CDR3 length is 16 residues. Trimming cost V 6 bases and J 1 base; bases outside gene matches: 8. The CDR3 DNA sequence: TGTGCCATCAGCGGAAGCGGGGGGCACCGCACAGATACGCAGTATTTT. Its translation is CAISGSGGHRTDTQYF.

The chain recombines TRBV10-3 with TRBJ1-1, with TRBD1 matching 9 bases. The ends lost 5 bases at V and 1 base at J; junction bases unmatched: 8. This CDR3 region has 16 residues. CDR1 and CDR2 (germline): ENHRY, SYGVKD. The CDR3 here is CAISTPGQGRNTEAFF. For the CDR3, the DNA is TGTGCCATCAGTACACCGGGACAGGGTCGGAACACTGAAGCTTTCTTT.

The chain couples TRBV19 to TRBJ1-5; D may be TRBD1 (5 bases). This CDR3 contains 17 residues. Trimming removed 1 base at V and 3 bases at J, with 16 bases between. Per germline, CDR1 LNHDA and CDR2 SQIVND (reference sequence). CDR3: CASSIVPRQPYNQPQHF. CDR3 DNA: TGTGCCAGTAGTATAGTACCGAGACAGCCATACAATCAGCCCCAGCATTTT.

V gene TRBV4-2 combines with J gene TRBJ2-1; maybe TRBD2 (5 bases). V was cut by 3 bases and J by 0 bases, with 15 bases left in between. This CDR3 region has 17 residues. Germline CDR1 is LGHNA and CDR2 is YNFKEQ. The CDR3 region is CASSHGGLSSSYNEQFF. The DNA of the CDR3 is TGTGCCAGCAGCCACGGAGGTCTCTCAAGCTCCTACAATGAGCAGTTCTTC.

V and J are TRBV23-1 and TRBJ1-2; 7 positions match TRBD1. TRBV23-1 carries the ORF label, with uncertain function. Germline trimming cut 6 bases from V and 5 bases from J; bases unmatched to any gene: 12. This CDR3 is 15 amino acids long. CDR3 DNA: TGCGCCAGCAGGATTCCGGGACAGAACTTGTATGGCTACACCTTC. It codes for CASRIPGQNLYGYTF.

This chain links TRBV5-4 with TRBJ2-3; TRBD2 agrees at 7 bases. Germline V CDR1 and CDR2: SGHNT, YYREEE (reference sequence). This CDR3 has 15 residues. V shed 3 bases and J 2 bases; nucleotides not matched to a gene: 6. The CDR3 spells CASSSWREITDTQYF. CDR3 in DNA: TGTGCCAGCAGCTCCTGGCGGGAGATCACAGATACGCAGTATTTT.

The rearrangement joins TRBV18 to TRBJ1-5, with 9 positions matching TRBD1. Looked up from germline, CDR1 is KGHSH and CDR2 is LQKENI. The CDR3 covers 15 residues. Unmatched junction bases numbered 5, after V lost 3 bases and J lost 5 bases. The CDR3 region has the DNA TGTGCCAGCTCACCCCGGGACAGGGCGTATCAGCCCCAGCATTTT. Its translation is CASSPRDRAYQPQHF.

The chain uses TRBV5-6 and TRBJ1-1; unclear D gene. V lost 1 base and J lost 0, with 7 bases in between. This CDR3 has 14 residues. CDR1 SGHDT and CDR2 YYEEEE come from the germline V gene. The CDR3 loop is CASSLRELNTEAFF. In DNA, the CDR3 is TGTGCCAGCAGCTTGCGGGAACTGAACACTGAAGCTTTCTTT.

The rearrangement uses TRBV12-3 or TRBV12-4 and TRBJ1-2, with D unresolved. The CDR3 is 12 amino acids. V lost 4 bases and J lost 5, with 8 bases in between. CDR3 residues: CASSSNRYGYTF. The CDR3 nucleotides are TGTGCCAGCAGTTCGAACAGATATGGCTACACCTTC.